This TCR beta chain was captured in a study of Graves' ophthalmopathy and Graves' hyperthyroidism. Beta-chain TCR CDR3 regions were amplified from RNA transcripts. RT-PCR in the first round used HTBI primers; a second-round multiplex PCR followed. TCRdb redid the calling of the multiplex PCR reads with MiXCR, one entry per CDR3 protein. The sample gives some 1.1 million distinct CDR3 sequences, roughly 35% of which show up once; around 10% is in the top ten. Ages of hyperthyroidism patients ran from 18 to 65, and their diagnoses were new, under 2 months' duration. This clonotype was seen more than once but under ten times. V shed 4 bases and J 5 bases; nucleotides not matched to a gene: 12. The CDR3 is made up of 15 amino acids. CDR1 and CDR2 from the germline V gene are SGHRS and YFSETQ.

The sample consisted of peripheral blood or thyroid tissue (not recorded which). The receptor's source is an adult man with Graves' hyperthyroidism. The chain couples TRBV5-1 to TRBJ2-7, with 7 positions matching TRBD2. CDR3 region: CASSAGGGGSNEQYF. Written as DNA, the CDR3 is TGCGCCAGCAGCGCTGGGGGGGGAGGGTCCAACGAGCAGTACTTC.